This is a list of T cell receptor beta chains from one sample in a study of CD8+ T cells in alopecia areata. TCRdb keeps only in-frame clones here, not all; method: immunoSEQ multiplex PCR. The repertoire holds 110,000 or so clones, with more than 30% as singletons. The sequencing sample was made of CD4+ T cells sorted from blood. The receptors were gathered from a human donor with alopecia areata. The CDR3 runs from the conserved cysteine through the conserved F or W. D genes are given only for firm matches. Some rows have no size entry. The others give once, few or many, or a class for an expanded clone.

J	D	size	V	CDR3	DNA
TRBJ1-2	TRBD1	.	TRBV6-5	CASSYSLDRVDYGYTF	TGTGCCAGCAGTTACTCCCTGGACAGGGTCGACTATGGCTACACCTTC
TRBJ2-5	.	.	TRBV5-1	CASSYSGTFQETQYF	TGCGCCAGCAGCTACTCCGGGACTTTCCAAGAGACCCAGTACTTC
TRBJ1-1	TRBD1	.	TRBV18	CATRPGQEGAGAFF	TGTGCCACCCGTCCGGGACAGGAGGGTGCGGGAGCTTTCTTT
TRBJ2-1	.	.	TRBV9	CASSDGLSYNEQFF	TGTGCCAGCAGCGACGGACTCTCCTACAATGAGCAGTTCTTC
TRBJ1-2	.	.	TRBV5-6	CASSLRGVNYGYTF	TGTGCCAGCAGCTTGCGGGGAGTCAACTATGGCTACACCTTC
TRBJ2-5	.	.	TRBV30	CAWGIIGETQYF	TGTGCCTGGGGAATTATAGGGGAGACCCAGTACTTC
TRBJ2-1	.	few	TRBV18	CASSPTSRSYNEQFF	TGTGCCAGCTCACCTACTAGCCGCTCCTACAATGAGCAGTTCTTC
TRBJ2-4	.	.	TRBV7-9	CASSEGDMVNIQYF	TGTGCCAGCAGCGAAGGGGACATGGTAAACATTCAGTACTTC
TRBJ2-3	.	few	TRBV7-9	CASSLGTDTQYF	TGTGCCAGCAGCCTTGGGACAGATACGCAGTATTTT
TRBJ1-2	.	few	TRBV29-1	CSTPLRGRYGYTF	TGCAGCACCCCACTAAGGGGGAGATATGGCTACACCTTC
TRBJ2-7	TRBD2	.	TRBV6-6	CASSQLAGGSYEQYF	TGTGCCAGCAGTCAACTAGCGGGTGGCTCCTACGAGCAGTACTTC
TRBJ2-7	TRBD2	.	TRBV15	CATSRAVLARSYEQYF	TGTGCCACCAGCAGAGCTGTACTAGCGAGGTCCTACGAGCAGTACTTC
TRBJ1-1	.	once	TRBV4-2	CASSPDPPMNTEAFF	TGTGCCAGCAGCCCGGACCCACCCATGAACACTGAAGCTTTCTTT
TRBJ2-3	TRBD2	.	TRBV4-1	CASSGGGAGESNTQYF	TGCGCCAGCAGCGGCGGGGGAGCGGGGGAATCCAATACGCAGTATTTT
TRBJ2-2	.	.	TRBV2	CASSVTVNTGELFF	TGTGCCAGCAGTGTAACGGTCAACACCGGGGAGCTGTTTTTT
TRBJ2-5	.	few	TRBV18	CASSQGQPPETQYF	TGTGCCAGCTCACAAGGACAGCCTCCTGAGACCCAGTACTTC
TRBJ2-7	.	few	TRBV28	CASREAKRSYEQYF	TGTGCCAGCAGGGAAGCCAAGCGGTCCTACGAGCAGTACTTC
TRBJ2-5	.	few	TRBV29-1	CSVARAEFVETQYF	TGCAGCGTTGCTCGTGCTGAGTTTGTGGAGACCCAGTACTTC
TRBJ2-5	TRBD1	few	TRBV28	CASSKGAGTGEETQYF	TGTGCCAGCAGTAAGGGGGCCGGGACAGGTGAAGAGACCCAGTACTTC
TRBJ2-1	TRBD1	.	TRBV4-1	CASSQRSQTGGNEQFF	TGCGCCAGCAGCCAAAGGTCCCAGACAGGGGGCAATGAGCAGTTCTTC
TRBJ1-1	.	few	TRBV7-9	CASSAGRMNTEAFF	TGTGCCAGCAGCGCCGGACGGATGAACACTGAAGCTTTCTTT
TRBJ2-1	TRBD2	.	TRBV10-2	CASSDYPRLAGGPEQFF	TGCGCCAGCAGTGATTATCCTCGACTAGCGGGGGGGCCTGAGCAGTTCTTC
TRBJ1-1	.	once	TRBV30	CACRNGNTEAFF	TGTGCCTGTCGAAACGGGAACACTGAAGCTTTCTTT
TRBJ1-4	TRBD1	many	TRBV7-9	CASSLQGEANEKLFF	TGTGCCAGCAGCCTGCAGGGGGAGGCTAATGAAAAACTGTTTTTT